Listed below are T cell receptor beta chains from one sample, sequenced in a study of identical twins' blood T cells. TCRdb reanalysed the 5' RACE reads using MiXCR and keeps one entry per CDR3 protein. The repertoire holds hundreds of thousands of distinct CDR3 sequences, with more than 25% as singletons. Sequencing was done on a sample of PBMCs. These TCRs come from a woman aged 18 to 49 in good health. Each CDR3 is given with its conserved first and last residue. D genes are given only for firm matches. Only some rows state a clone size, as once, few, many or a class for expanded clones.

TGCAGTGCTACGCGTCCGGGGGAGACCCAGTACTTC,CSATRPGETQYF,TRBJ2-5,-,once,TRBV20-1
TGCGCCAGCAACGGGGAAGCTTTCTTT,CASNGEAFF,TRBJ1-1,-,many,TRBV23-1
TGTGCCAGCTCAGGACAGCCCATGGACACTGAAGCTTTCTTT,CASSGQPMDTEAFF,TRBJ1-1,-,-,TRBV6-5
TGTGCCACCAGTGACGCGGACAGGGACACCGGGGAGCTGTTTTTT,CATSDADRDTGELFF,TRBJ2-2,TRBD1,many,TRBV24-1
TGTGCCAGCAGTAAAGACCACTACCAAGAGACCCAGTACTTC,CASSKDHYQETQYF,TRBJ2-5,-,few,TRBV7-9
TGTGCCAGCAGCTTAGCCGTAGGGAGGGGAAAACTGTTTTTT,CASSLAVGRGKLFF,TRBJ1-4,-,-,TRBV7-2
TGTGCCAGCTCACCATCCGGGTCGGACACCATATATTTT,CASSPSGSDTIYF,TRBJ1-3,-,-,TRBV18
TGCAGCCCACAGGGTCTAACAGATACGCAGTATTTT,CSPQGLTDTQYF,TRBJ2-3,-,many,TRBV29-1
TGTGCCAGCAGCACCGGACGGGACACCGGGGAGCTGTTTTTT,CASSTGRDTGELFF,TRBJ2-2,-,few,TRBV11-2
TGCGCCAGCCGCAGGGGGAATAATTCACCCCTCCACTTT,CASRRGNNSPLHF,TRBJ1-6,TRBD1,many,TRBV10-2
TGTGCCAGCAGTTACGGAAGGTACCTTGCCCATGGCTACACCTTC,CASSYGRYLAHGYTF,TRBJ1-2,-,many,TRBV6-2/TRBV6-3
TGTGCCAGCAGCGATCCCGACCATGAGCAGTTCTTC,CASSDPDHEQFF,TRBJ2-1,-,-,TRBV7-9
TGCAGTGCTAGAGATCATTTCAGGGATAATGGAGAAAAACTGTTTTTT,CSARDHFRDNGEKLFF,TRBJ1-4,-,few,TRBV20-1
TGTGCCATCAGCCCAGGGACTGGAAACACCATATATTTT,CAISPGTGNTIYF,TRBJ1-3,-,few,TRBV10-3
TGTGCCAGCAGTGTAGCCAATGAAGCTTTCTTT,CASSVANEAFF,TRBJ1-1,-,-,TRBV2
TGTGCCAGCAGCCAAGTAGCCCCCAACGTCCTGACTTTC,CASSQVAPNVLTF,TRBJ2-6,-,few,TRBV14
TGCAGCGGCTCCGGACTATCGGGGGCTTCCTACAATGAGCAGTTCTTC,CSGSGLSGASYNEQFF,TRBJ2-1,-,-,TRBV29-1
TGTGCCAGCAGCTTAGCCCAAAACCGGCAAGCTTTCTTT,CASSLAQNRQAFF,TRBJ1-1,-,few,TRBV7-9
TGTGCCAGCAGTTGGGCCACTTCCTACGAGCAGTACTTC,CASSWATSYEQYF,TRBJ2-7,-,-,TRBV6-2/TRBV6-3
TGCGCCAGCAGCCCTTCTGGACTAGCGGGAATCGCCGGGGAGCTGTTTTTT,CASSPSGLAGIAGELFF,TRBJ2-2,TRBD2,few,TRBV5-1
TGCAGCGTTGAAGGGGGGGTGGAAGAGACCCAGTACTTC,CSVEGGVEETQYF,TRBJ2-5,-,many,TRBV29-1
TGTGCCAGCAGCGTAGCCCTTGGACTAGCGAACCAAGAGACCCAGTACTTC,CASSVALGLANQETQYF,TRBJ2-5,TRBD2,-,TRBV9
TGTGCCAGCAGCGAAGCGACGACAGGAGGTTTTGAGGATACGCAGTATTTT,CASSEATTGGFEDTQYF,TRBJ2-3,-,-,TRBV13
TGTGCCAGTGCCCGGGACAGGGGGTTACGGCCCCAGCATTTT,CASARDRGLRPQHF,TRBJ1-5,TRBD1,few,TRBV19
TGTGCCAGCAGCTTATTTCAGGGGCCAGATACGCAGTATTTT,CASSLFQGPDTQYF,TRBJ2-3,-,-,TRBV7-2
TGTGCCAGCAGCACCAGAACATACCATAATTCACCCCTCCACTTT,CASSTRTYHNSPLHF,TRBJ1-6,-,many,TRBV7-8
TGCAGTGCTAGGGGGGAGTCTGGAAACACCATATATTTT,CSARGESGNTIYF,TRBJ1-3,-,few,TRBV20-1
TGTGCCAGCAACAGGGACTCCTACAATGAGCAGTTCTTC,CASNRDSYNEQFF,TRBJ2-1,-,few,TRBV6-2/TRBV6-3
TGCGCCAGCAGCCAAGTGCCCTTGGGGTTGGATGAGCAGTTCTTC,CASSQVPLGLDEQFF,TRBJ2-1,-,-,TRBV4-3
TGTGCCAGTAGAGTCAGAGGTTTGGGTTCACCCCTCCACTTT,CASRVRGLGSPLHF,TRBJ1-6,-,few,TRBV19
TGTGCCTGGGGGGGAAACAATCAGCCCCAGCATTTT,CAWGGNNQPQHF,TRBJ1-5,-,-,TRBV30
TGTGCCTGGAGTGTAGGACAGTCCTACGAGCAGTACTTC,CAWSVGQSYEQYF,TRBJ2-7,-,-,TRBV30
TGTGCCAGCAGTTTGGGGTACACCAGCGAGCAGCCCCAGCATTTT,CASSLGYTSEQPQHF,TRBJ1-5,-,many,TRBV12-3/TRBV12-4
TGTGCCATCAGCCCAGTGGGGGGGGTCCACGAGCAGTACTTC,CAISPVGGVHEQYF,TRBJ2-7,TRBD2,few,TRBV10-3
TGCAGTGCTAGAGGGCTAGCCAAAAACATTCAGTACTTC,CSARGLAKNIQYF,TRBJ2-4,-,many,TRBV20-1
TGTGCCAGCAGTGAAAAAGGGTACGAGCAGTACTTC,CASSEKGYEQYF,TRBJ2-7,-,once,TRBV6-1
TGTGCCAGCAGTTCCATACAGGGTGGCAATCAGCCCCAGCATTTT,CASSSIQGGNQPQHF,TRBJ1-5,-,few,TRBV6-6
TGCGCCAGCAGCCAAAGGTTGGGAGGCAAAAACATTCAGTACTTC,CASSQRLGGKNIQYF,TRBJ2-4,-,-,TRBV4-1
TGTGCCAGCAGTTACACGAGGACTAACACAGATACGCAGTATTTT,CASSYTRTNTDTQYF,TRBJ2-3,-,-,TRBV6-5
TGTGCCAGCCGGACAGGGCTTGAGGACACTGAAGCTTTCTTT,CASRTGLEDTEAFF,TRBJ1-1,TRBD1,-,TRBV9
TGCGCCAGCAGCCAGACGGAGACGAGAGGCTACACCTTC,CASSQTETRGYTF,TRBJ1-2,-,few,TRBV4-3
TGTGCCGGTAAGGACAGGCAACAAGAGACCCAGTACTTC,CAGKDRQQETQYF,TRBJ2-5,TRBD1,-,TRBV19
TGCAGTGCTCAACCGGCTATAAACACTGAAGCTTTCTTT,CSAQPAINTEAFF,TRBJ1-1,-,-,TRBV20-1
TGTGCCAGCACCTCGGGGCAGGCTAGTGAAGCTTTCTTT,CASTSGQASEAFF,TRBJ1-1,-,once,TRBV2
TGTGCCAGCAGCCAGCAATCAACGAACACCGGGGAGCTGTTTTTT,CASSQQSTNTGELFF,TRBJ2-2,-,-,TRBV14
TGTGCCAGCAGCCAAGATTCGGGCGAACGTGGAAACACCATATATTTT,CASSQDSGERGNTIYF,TRBJ1-3,-,few,TRBV3-1
TGTGCCAGCAGTTCACAGGGTCATGGGAATTACGAGCAGCACTTC,CASSSQGHGNYEQHF,TRBJ2-7,-,few,TRBV12-3/TRBV12-4
TGCGCCAGCAGTTTGGGCTACCAGGGTTCCCCCCAGCATTTT,CASSLGYQGSPQHF,TRBJ1-5,-,few,TRBV5-1
TGTGCCAGCAGTGATGACGGAAGCACAGATACGCAGTATTTT,CASSDDGSTDTQYF,TRBJ2-3,-,-,TRBV2
TGTGCCACCAGCAGAGATGTACAGGGGAACACTGAAGCTTTCTTT,CATSRDVQGNTEAFF,TRBJ1-1,-,many,TRBV15
TGTGCCAGCAGTTATAGAGGCAGCAGGTTATGGAGCAATCAGCCCCAGCATTTT,CASSYRGSRLWSNQPQHF,TRBJ1-5,-,-,TRBV6-2/TRBV6-3